The entry below describes one T cell receptor (beta chain). These data originate in a study of control samples from healthy donors and cancer patients. Using immunoSEQ multiplex PCR, the repertoire was profiled, and TCRdb retains in-frame clones only, with some absent. The sample lists more than 75,000 clones; roughly 80% were seen once. Germline V lookup: CDR1 SGHRS, CDR2 YFSETQ. V lost 2 bases and J lost 5, with 14 bases in between. The CDR3 runs to 15 residues. The chain uses TRBV5-1 and TRBJ1-5; D possibly corresponds to TRBD1 (6 bases). The sequence was collected from a man aged 65 to 79 with lung cancer. The specimen sequenced was PBMCs. The CDR3 nucleotides read TGCGCCAGCAGCTTAGGGTCGGGGGGCGATCAGCCCCAGCATTTT. The encoded protein is CASSLGSGGDQPQHF.